Listed below are T cell receptor beta chains from one sample, sequenced in a study of T cell responses to AZD1222 COVID-19 vaccine. Clones were read by immunoSEQ multiplex PCR, and TCRdb kept only the in-frame ones, dropping some. The data contain around 100,000 clones, about 92% of them singletons. The sample in question was peripheral blood, obtained on day 0 of AZD1222 vaccination. These receptors were taken from an adult in good health. Each CDR3 is given with its conserved first and last residue. Each record gives: V gene, clone size, D gene, J gene, CDR3 protein, CDR3 DNA. D genes are given only for firm matches. Size is omitted from some rows. Given values are once, few, many or a class for expanded clones.

TRBV7-2	NA	TRBD1	TRBJ2-1	CASSSWTGDEQFF	TGTGCCAGCAGCTCTTGGACAGGCGATGAGCAGTTCTTC
TRBV10-3	NA	TRBD1	TRBJ1-1	CAISESGPTATGAHTEAFF	TGTGCCATCAGTGAGTCGGGGCCCACAGCCACAGGGGCGCACACTGAAGCTTTCTTT
TRBV18	NA	TRBD1	TRBJ2-3	CASSPLGQGGDTQYF	TGTGCCAGCTCACCTCTAGGACAGGGGGGAGATACGCAGTATTTT
TRBV9	NA	NA	TRBJ2-5	CASSGPQPSETQYF	TGTGCCAGCAGCGGACCACAACCCTCAGAGACCCAGTACTTC
TRBV30	NA	TRBD2	TRBJ2-5	CAWKGELGLAKQETQYF	TGTGCCTGGAAGGGCGAGTTAGGACTAGCGAAGCAAGAGACCCAGTACTTC
TRBV5-1	NA	TRBD1	TRBJ1-1	CASSGDRINTEAFF	TGCGCCAGCAGCGGGGACAGGATAAACACTGAAGCTTTCTTT
TRBV7-6	NA	NA	TRBJ1-1	CASSPVGGLSTEAFF	TGTGCCAGCAGTCCCGTTGGCGGGCTGAGCACTGAAGCTTTCTTT
TRBV7-9	NA	NA	TRBJ1-1	CASSARSISVVQGREAFF	TGTGCCAGCAGCGCCCGATCCATTTCTGTTGTCCAGGGGAGGGAAGCTTTCTTT
TRBV28	NA	NA	TRBJ2-7	CASSPLGRDSGEQYF	TGTGCCAGCAGTCCGTTGGGCAGGGATTCGGGCGAGCAGTACTTC
TRBV15	NA	NA	TRBJ2-2	CATSRGTVNTGELFF	TGTGCCACCAGCAGAGGGACAGTTAACACCGGGGAGCTGTTTTTT
TRBV6-6	NA	NA	TRBJ1-2	CASSLGGVYGYTF	TGTGCCAGCAGTTTAGGGGGGGTCTATGGCTACACCTTC
TRBV19	NA	TRBD1	TRBJ1-4	CASSLPQGVGEKLFF	TGTGCCAGTAGTCTCCCACAGGGGGTGGGTGAAAAACTGTTTTTT
TRBV11-2	NA	NA	TRBJ2-2	CASSLVLGGELFF	TGTGCCAGCAGCTTAGTCCTCGGCGGGGAGCTGTTTTTT
TRBV10-3	NA	NA	TRBJ2-7	CAITAQPSYEQYF	TGTGCCATCACCGCCCAGCCCTCCTACGAGCAGTACTTC
TRBV30	NA	NA	TRBJ2-2	CAWKGDTNTGELFF	TGTGCCTGGAAGGGGGACACCAACACCGGGGAGCTGTTTTTT
TRBV11-3	once	TRBD2	TRBJ2-3	CASSSRDYTDTQYF	TGTGCCAGCAGCTCAAGGGACTACACAGATACGCAGTATTTT
TRBV13	NA	NA	TRBJ2-3	CASRSAGTDTQYF	TGTGCCAGCAGAAGCGCGGGCACAGATACGCAGTATTTT
TRBV29-1	NA	NA	TRBJ1-3	CSVETGRAGNTIYF	TGCAGCGTTGAGACCGGCAGGGCTGGAAACACCATATATTTT
TRBV29-1	NA	TRBD1	TRBJ1-5	CSARTGNSNQPQHF	TGCAGCGCCCGGACAGGCAATAGCAATCAGCCCCAGCATTTT
TRBV27	NA	NA	TRBJ1-5	CASSPEWGRANQPQHF	TGTGCCAGCAGCCCGGAGTGGGGGCGGGCTAATCAGCCCCAGCATTTT
TRBV5-1	NA	TRBD2	TRBJ2-5	CASRLTTSGDGSGETQYF	TGCGCCAGCAGATTGACGACTAGCGGGGATGGGAGTGGAGAGACCCAGTACTTC
TRBV5-1	NA	NA	TRBJ1-4	CASSLEIALREKLFF	TGCGCCAGCAGCTTGGAGATAGCCTTGCGAGAAAAACTGTTTTTT
TRBV12-3/TRBV12-4	NA	NA	TRBJ1-5	CASSFGGNQPQHF	TGTGCCAGCAGTTTCGGGGGCAATCAGCCCCAGCATTTT
TRBV7-6	NA	NA	TRBJ2-1	CASSLEASSYNEQFF	TGTGCCAGCAGCTTAGAGGCCAGCTCCTACAATGAGCAGTTCTTC
TRBV5-1	NA	TRBD1	TRBJ1-5	CASSLGQGGSSNQPQHF	TGCGCCAGCAGCTTAGGACAGGGAGGCTCAAGCAATCAGCCCCAGCATTTT
TRBV29-1	NA	TRBD2	TRBJ2-3	CSGLLAGGPDTQYF	TGCAGCGGTCTACTAGCGGGAGGGCCAGATACGCAGTATTTT
TRBV19	NA	NA	TRBJ1-4	CASKSTGTGSEKLFF	TGTGCCAGTAAATCGACAGGTACCGGGAGTGAAAAACTGTTTTTT
TRBV6-5	NA	TRBD2	TRBJ2-7	CASSRTSGSYEQYF	TGTGCCAGCAGTCGTACTAGCGGGAGTTACGAGCAGTACTTC
TRBV7-2	NA	TRBD2	TRBJ2-1	CASSRRGGGTYNEQFF	TGTGCCAGCAGCCGGCGGGGCGGGGGGACCTACAATGAGCAGTTCTTC
TRBV12-3/TRBV12-4	NA	NA	TRBJ1-1	CASSWTVEKAFF	TGTGCCAGCAGTTGGACAGTCGAAAAAGCTTTCTTT
TRBV7-8	NA	NA	TRBJ1-1	CASSFRRTYTEAFF	TGTGCCAGCAGCTTTAGACGGACATACACTGAAGCTTTCTTT
TRBV11-2	NA	NA	TRBJ1-2	CASSTRHYGYTF	TGTGCCAGCAGCACACGACACTATGGCTACACCTTC
TRBV12-3/TRBV12-4	NA	NA	TRBJ1-1	CASSLYLNTEAFF	TGTGCCAGCAGTCTATACTTGAACACTGAAGCTTTCTTT
TRBV14	NA	NA	TRBJ1-2	CASSQDGTLPGGGYGYTF	TGTGCCAGCAGCCAAGACGGGACACTCCCTGGAGGGGGCTATGGCTACACCTTC
TRBV4-2	many	NA	TRBJ2-7	CASSHGGSSYEQYF	TGTGCCAGCAGCCATGGAGGGAGCTCCTACGAGCAGTACTTC
TRBV7-7	NA	NA	TRBJ2-5	CASSSRGSETQYF	TGTGCCAGCAGCTCTAGGGGTTCAGAGACCCAGTACTTC
TRBV7-2	NA	NA	TRBJ2-3	CASSSRRAADTQYF	TGTGCCAGCAGCTCCCGGCGGGCTGCAGATACGCAGTATTTT